The 26 T cell receptor beta chains in this list originate from one sample, sequenced in a study of blood T cell repertoires in COVID-19. Profiled with immunoSEQ multiplex PCR; TCRdb holds only in-frame clones, not every one. The repertoire holds over 200,000 clones, 85% to 90% seen once, with about 2.5% in the top ten. Sequencing input: peripheral blood. Source of these receptors: a woman aged 55-69 years with acute or convalescent COVID-19.

On this clone itself: Distinct nucleotide sequences in the sample also encode this CDR3. Here the CDR3 DNA reads TGTGCCAGCTCACCGGGACAGGGAAACAATCAGCCCCAGCATTTT. Its protein is CASSPGQGNNQPQHF. This chain connects TRBV18 to TRBJ1-5; TRBD1 agrees at 9 bases. V dropped 3 bases and J dropped 3; count of bases not matched to a gene: 3. CDR1 KGHSH and CDR2 LQKENI come from the germline V gene. The CDR3 sequence is 15 residues long. The variable domain in full, with the rest retrieved from reference TRBV18 and TRBJ1-5, is NAGVMQNPRHLVRRRGQEARLRCSPMKGHSHVYWYRQLPEEGLKFMVYLQKENIIDESGMPKERFSAEFPKEGPSILRIQQVVRGDSAAYFCASSPGQGNNQPQHFGDGTRLSIL.

This clone has just a few counts. The rearrangement links TRBV30 to TRBJ1-4, with 8 bases that match TRBD1. This CDR3 is built from 16 residues. V dropped 1 base and J dropped 7; count of bases not matched to a gene: 11. The germline gives CDR1 GTSNPN, CDR2 SVGIG (reference sequence). The CDR3 here is CAWSGLAGGDREKLFF. CDR3 in DNA: TGTGCCTGGAGTGGGTTAGCAGGGGGCGATCGTGAAAAACTGTTTTTT.

The chain joins TRBV10-2 to TRBJ1-2, with D possibly matching TRBD1 (5 bases). CDR1 is WSHSY, CDR2 SAAADI, per germline. Trimming removed 7 bases at V and 8 bases at J, with 17 bases between. This CDR3 is built from 13 residues. This CDR3 reads CASTEDSSYGYTF. Written as DNA, the CDR3 is TGCGCCAGCACTGAAGACAGTTCCTACGGCTACACCTTC.

The rearrangement uses TRBV11-2 and TRBJ1-1; 7 bases align to TRBD1. The ends lost 5 bases at V and 2 bases at J; junction bases unmatched: 5. The CDR3 spans 14 residues. Germline V gene lookup returns CDR1 SGHAT and CDR2 FQNNGV. The CDR3 DNA sequence: TGTGCCAGCAGCCCAGACAGGGTCAACACTGAAGCTTTCTTT. Its translation is CASSPDRVNTEAFF.

In its sample, this clone was seen a few times. The chain has TRBV5-6 and TRBJ1-4, with TRBD1 matching 7 bases. Germline V gives CDR1 SGHDT, CDR2 YYEEEE. This CDR3 spans 16 amino acids. The J segment lost 0 bases and the V segment lost 4 bases, leaving 6 bases of the junction unmatched. The DNA for the CDR3 is TGTGCCAGCAGCGAACTTGGGACAGCAACTAATGAAAAACTGTTTTTT. Translating gives CASSELGTATNEKLFF.

V and J are TRBV2 and TRBJ1-2; 7 bases align to TRBD1. V was pared by 6 bases and J by 9 bases, with 7 bases of the junction left unmatched. The CDR3 contains 12 residues. Germline V gene lookup returns CDR1 SNHLY and CDR2 FYNNEI. CDR3: CASSGTVGRYTF. CDR3 in DNA: TGTGCCAGCAGCGGGACAGTCGGACGCTACACCTTC.

This clone was seen a single time. The J gene is TRBJ1-4, the V gene TRBV18, with TRBD1 as a possible D gene (6 bases). The V and J ends lost 2 bases and 8 bases respectively, with 12 bases between them. CDR3 length equals 14 residues. Germline CDR1 and CDR2: KGHSH and LQKENI. The CDR3 spells CASSPSGVGEKLFF. CDR3 in DNA: TGTGCCAGCTCACCATCAGGGGTTGGGGAAAAACTGTTTTTT. Full variable domain (outside the CDR3, taken from reference TRBV18 and TRBJ1-4): NAGVMQNPRHLVRRRGQEARLRCSPMKGHSHVYWYRQLPEEGLKFMVYLQKENIIDESGMPKERFSAEFPKEGPSILRIQQVVRGDSAAYFCASSPSGVGEKLFFGSGTQLSVL.

The table lists this clone with a few counts. The chain combines TRBV6-6 with TRBJ2-7; D perhaps matches TRBD2 (5 bases). V gave up 6 bases and J gave up 4 bases, with 13 bases separating them. The CDR3 covers 13 residues. The germline V gene has CDR1 MNHNY and CDR2 SVGAGI (reference sequence). CDR3 bases: TGTGCCAGCAGCTTTCTAGCTTCTTACGAGCAGTACTTC. This translates into CASSFLASYEQYF.

The rearrangement joins TRBV5-1 to TRBJ1-5, with TRBD1 matching 11 bases. Germline loops: CDR1 SGHRS, CDR2 YFSETQ. Germline trimming cut 1 base from V and 6 bases from J; bases unmatched to any gene: 9. This CDR3 comprises 17 residues. For the CDR3, the DNA is TGCGCCAGCAGCTTGCATCCCGGGACAGGGGGTTCTCAGCCCCAGCATTTT. This gives the protein CASSLHPGTGGSQPQHF.

J is TRBJ1-2 and V is TRBV19, with 7 bases aligning to TRBD1. Germline V CDR1 and CDR2: LNHDA, SQIVND (reference sequence). The CDR3 contains 14 residues. The trim removed 3 bases at V and 7 bases at J, leaving 8 bases unmatched. The CDR3 protein is CASSILATGSGYTF. The CDR3 bases are TGTGCCAGTAGTATCCTTGCGACAGGGAGTGGCTACACCTTC. The full variable domain, in which reference TRBV19 and TRBJ1-2 provide the parts outside the CDR3, is DGGITQSPKYLFRKEGQNVTLSCEQNLNHDAMYWYRQDPGQGLRLIYYSQIVNDFQKGDIAEGYSVSREKKESFPLTVTSAQKNPTAFYLCASSILATGSGYTFGSGTRLTVV.

The chain uses TRBV6-5 and TRBJ1-1, with D uncertain. Trimming shortened V by 6 bases and J by 3 bases, and 14 bases separated the two germline ends. The germline gives CDR1 MNHEY, CDR2 SVGAGI. This CDR3 contains 14 residues. The CDR3 loop reads CASRVSGGYTEAFF. DNA for the CDR3: TGTGCCAGCAGGGTGTCGGGCGGGTACACTGAAGCTTTCTTT.

The chain is built from TRBV7-9 and TRBJ1-2, with TRBD1 matching over 7 bases. In germline, CDR1 is SEHNR, CDR2 FQNEAQ (reference sequence). With 5 bases clipped from V and 7 bases from J, the junction kept 10 bases outside the gene matches. The CDR3 runs to 14 residues. The CDR3 loop is CASSRADRAGGYTF. DNA for the CDR3: TGTGCCAGCAGCAGGGCTGACAGGGCGGGTGGCTACACCTTC.

This chain links TRBV19 with TRBJ1-5; D is perhaps TRBD1 (6 bases). The CDR3 length is 14 residues. V was shortened by 7 bases and J by 1 base, with 11 bases between the two germline ends. Germline V gene lookup returns CDR1 LNHDA and CDR2 SQIVND (reference sequence). CDR3 DNA: TGTGCCAGTAAAAACAGGGTGAGCAATCAGCCCCAGCATTTT. Protein product: CASKNRVSNQPQHF.

J is TRBJ2-5 and V is TRBV18; D remains ambiguous. The CDR3 covers 13 residues. CDR1 and CDR2 (germline): KGHSH, LQKENI. V was clipped by 5 bases and J by 5 bases, with 12 bases between them. The CDR3 DNA reads TGTGCCAGCTCAGCGAGCTTAAGTGAGACCCAGTACTTC. Amino acids: CASSASLSETQYF. The full variable domain, in which reference TRBV18 and TRBJ2-5 provide the parts outside the CDR3, is NAGVMQNPRHLVRRRGQEARLRCSPMKGHSHVYWYRQLPEEGLKFMVYLQKENIIDESGMPKERFSAEFPKEGPSILRIQQVVRGDSAAYFCASSASLSETQYFGPGTRLLVL.

This clone was seen more than once but under ten times. V is TRBV3-1 (or the pseudogene TRBV3-2) and J is TRBJ2-1, with 8 bases lining up with TRBD2. CDR3 size: 24 residues. Per germline, CDR1 LGHDT and CDR2 YNNKEL (reference sequence). Trimming removed 6 bases from V and 2 bases from J; junction bases left unmatched: 33. CDR3 protein: CASSPYIMGRGTSGRGETYNEQFF. In DNA, the CDR3 is TGTGCCAGCAGTCCCTACATTATGGGAAGGGGAACTAGCGGAAGGGGGGAGACCTACAATGAGCAGTTCTTC.

This chain joins TRBV30 and TRBJ1-5; D gene ambiguous. Trimming cost V 0 bases and J 6 bases, with 15 bases left between them. The CDR3 has 15 residues. The germline CDR1 and CDR2 sequences are GTSNPN and SVGIG (reference sequence). The CDR3: CAWSVALAGIQPQHF. CDR3 coding DNA: TGTGCCTGGAGTGTAGCCTTAGCGGGGATTCAGCCCCAGCATTTT.

This clone came up once. The chain links TRBV30 to TRBJ1-2, with D hard to call. Per the germline V gene, CDR1 is GTSNPN and CDR2 is SVGIG (reference sequence). The V end was cut by 0 bases, the J end by 2 bases, with 10 bases between. CDR3 length: 14 residues. CDR3 nucleotide sequence: TGTGCCTGGAGTGTACGAGGGATCAACTATGGCTACACCTTC. It translates to CAWSVRGINYGYTF. The complete variable domain, with remaining parts taken from reference TRBV30 and TRBJ1-2, reads SQTIHQWPATLVQPVGSPLSLECTVEGTSNPNLYWYRQAAGRGLQLLFYSVGIGQISSEVPQNLSASRPQDRQFILSSKKLLLSDSGFYLCAWSVRGINYGYTFGSGTRLTVV.

This clone was observed a handful of times. This chain joins TRBV5-5 and TRBJ1-2, with 9 bases that match TRBD1. V was clipped by 2 bases and J by 6 bases; unmatched bases: 11. The CDR3 contains 16 residues. Germline-derived CDR1 and CDR2 are SGHKS and YYEKEE (reference sequence). CDR3 coding DNA: TGTGCCAGCAGCTTTTCTCCGTTGACAGGGGGGAATGGCTACACCTTC. Its translation is CASSFSPLTGGNGYTF.

V is TRBV6-2 or TRBV6-3 and J is TRBJ1-5, with a weak D call TRBD1 (5 bases). Trimming took off 4 bases at V and 2 bases at J, with 12 bases between the two ends. CDR1 and CDR2 (germline): MNHEY, SVGEGT. This CDR3 spans 15 amino acids. CDR3: CASSLWAGRNQPQHF. The CDR3 DNA is TGTGCCAGCAGTTTATGGGCGGGACGCAATCAGCCCCAGCATTTT.

The J gene is TRBJ2-6, the V gene TRBV18; 7 bases match TRBD1. In germline, CDR1 is KGHSH, CDR2 LQKENI. This CDR3 has 18 amino acids. Losses at the gene ends were 4 bases for V and 0 bases for J; bases not matched to a gene: 9. The CDR3 DNA reads TGTGCCAGCTCACTAAACTCAGGGGGTCTCTCTGGGGCCAACGTCCTGACTTTC. Protein product: CASSLNSGGLSGANVLTF. Together with reference TRBV18 and TRBJ2-6, the CDR3 gives the full variable domain: NAGVMQNPRHLVRRRGQEARLRCSPMKGHSHVYWYRQLPEEGLKFMVYLQKENIIDESGMPKERFSAEFPKEGPSILRIQQVVRGDSAAYFCASSLNSGGLSGANVLTFGAGSRLTVL.

The chain is built from TRBV19 and TRBJ1-4, with 8 bases fitting TRBD1. This CDR3 is 15 amino acids long. V lost 5 bases, J lost 5 bases, and 7 bases stayed unmatched. Germline assignment: CDR1 LNHDA and CDR2 SQIVND (reference sequence). CDR3 amino acids: CASSPWDRSNEKLFF. Here the CDR3 DNA reads TGTGCCAGTAGTCCGTGGGACAGGTCAAATGAAAAACTGTTTTTT.

This clone was observed once. The junction shows a germline mismatch at one end, possibly a read error. The CDR3 reads CASSLGSGGYQETQYF. In DNA, the CDR3 is TGTGCTAGCAGCTTAGGAAGCGGGGGGTACCAAGAGACCCAGTACTTC. The gene calls are TRBV7-7 and TRBJ2-5; 9 bases agree with TRBD2. CDR3 length: 16 residues. Germline CDR1 SSHAT, CDR2 FNYEAQ (reference sequence).

The chain combines TRBV24-1 with TRBJ1-2, with D possibly TRBD1 on 6 matching bases. Trimming took off 0 bases at V and 4 bases at J, with 8 bases between the two ends. Germline V gene data show CDR1 as KGHDR and CDR2 as SFDVKD. The CDR3 spans 14 residues. The CDR3 DNA is TGTGCCACCAGTGATTTGGGACAGTCCTATGGCTACACCTTC. Its translation: CATSDLGQSYGYTF.

The rearrangement joins TRBV11-2 to TRBJ2-7; D possibly corresponds to TRBD2 (6 bases). Germline loops: CDR1 SGHAT, CDR2 FQNNGV. The CDR3 spans 14 residues. Trimming left V 4 bases short and J 7 bases short, with 17 bases between. CDR3 protein: CASSSFRGSGEQYF. Here the CDR3 DNA reads TGTGCCAGCAGCTCATTTCGGGGGAGCGGGGAGCAGTACTTC.

V usage is TRBV7-9 and J usage is TRBJ2-1; D is uncertain. CDR1 SEHNR and CDR2 FQNEAQ come from the germline V gene (reference sequence). The CDR3 is made up of 15 amino acids. The V gene lost 1 base and the J gene lost 5 bases, with 12 bases spanning the gap. CDR3 residues: CASSLGVFSDNEQFF. In DNA, the CDR3 is TGTGCCAGCAGCTTAGGAGTTTTCAGCGACAATGAGCAGTTCTTC.

The J gene is TRBJ2-7, the V gene TRBV5-1; 7 bases line up with TRBD1. Germline V gene sequence: CDR1 SGHRS, CDR2 YFSETQ. The CDR3 length is 14 residues. J was trimmed by 5 bases and V by 3 bases; bases with no gene match: 8. The CDR3 sequence is CASSSGQSRNEQYF. CDR3 DNA sequence: TGCGCCAGCAGCTCGGGACAGAGTAGGAACGAGCAGTACTTC.